The 12 T cell receptor beta chains listed next were all sequenced from one sample in a study of tumor and adjacent non-tumor tissue in lung cancer. Three rounds of nested PCR, following a modified ARM-PCR protocol, produced the TCRbeta library. Each CDR3 protein is one row after TCRdb ran MiXCR on the multiplex PCR reads. The sample lists about 200,000 distinct CDR3 sequences, about 71% occurring once. RNA was extracted from bulk tissue without any cell sorting. Sequenced: lung tumor tissue. The receptor set was obtained from a man between 60 and 75 years old with non-small cell lung cancer.

This clonotype was recorded a few times. The V call is TRBV4-3, the J call TRBJ2-6; D is ambiguous. The CDR3 totals 17 residues. The germline gives CDR1 LGHNA, CDR2 YSLEER. Trimming shortened V by 0 bases and J by 1 base, and 10 bases separated the two germline ends. The CDR3 DNA reads TGCGCCAGCAGCCAAGATCTACTCCTATCTGGGGCCAACGTCCTGACTTTC. Its translation is CASSQDLLLSGANVLTF.

This clonotype was found once. The gene calls are TRBV12-3 or TRBV12-4 and TRBJ2-3; D gene uncertain. The V and J ends lost 6 bases and 4 bases respectively, with 11 bases between them. This CDR3 is 13 amino acids long. Here the CDR3 reads CASRRLGSDTQYF. The CDR3 DNA reads TGTGCCAGCAGGCGATTAGGCTCAGATACGCAGTATTTT.

Concerning this clonotype itself: One end of the junction does not line up with germline, which may come from a read error. V gene TRBV6-2 or TRBV6-3 combines with J gene TRBJ2-1, with a tentative D call TRBD1 (6 bases). The CDR3 consists of 14 residues. The V gene's germline CDR1 is MNHEY and CDR2 SVGEGT. The DNA of the CDR3 is TGTGCCAGCATCGGGACACCCTCCCACAATGTGCAGTTCTTC. As protein: CASIGTPSHNVQFF.

To note about this clonotype: Lacking the conserved final phenylalanine or tryptophan, this CDR3 likely reflects a read error. No DNA is shown, since the ends of the CDR3 on it are uncertain; the CDR3 is the one TCRdb lists. V and J are TRBV12-3 or TRBV12-4 and TRBJ2-3. The CDR3 is 11 amino acids in total, end residues counted. CDR3 residues: CASSSVPTRCY.

As to this clonotype: A much more abundant neighbour one base away suggests this may be a read error. The chain couples TRBV29-1 to TRBJ2-7, with 7 bases identical to TRBD1. CDR3 length: 12 amino acids. Germline CDR1 SQVTM, CDR2 ANQGSEA. Trimming took 6 bases from V and 2 from J; bases not matched to a gene: 4. The chain's CDR3 is CSVGQNAYEQYF. CDR3 sequence (DNA): TGCAGCGTGGGACAGAACGCCTACGAGCAGTACTTC.

The genes are TRBV6-5 and TRBJ2-1; 11 bases line up with TRBD1. The CDR3 loop spans 16 amino acids. With V trimmed by 2 bases and J by 7 bases, 7 bases remained unmatched. Germline CDR1 is MNHEY and CDR2 is SVGAGI. The chain's CDR3 is CASSYVVGQGVNEQFF. In DNA form, the CDR3 reads TGTGCCAGCAGTTACGTGGTGGGACAGGGGGTTAATGAGCAGTTCTTC.

As concerns this clonotype: Germline is not matched at one junction end, which may reflect a read error. V usage is TRBV6-2 or TRBV6-3 and J usage is TRBJ1-5; TRBD1 matches 10 bases. The CDR3 runs 16 residues. The germline V gene encodes CDR1 MNHEY and CDR2 SVGEGT. The DNA of the CDR3 is TGTGCCAGCAGTGCCTGGACAGGGGGAGGCAATCCGCCCCAGCATTTT. Its protein product is CASSAWTGGGNPPQHF.

In this sample, this clonotype turned up once. This chain connects TRBV6-2 or TRBV6-3 to TRBJ2-4; weak D call: TRBD2 (5 bases). Per the germline V gene, CDR1 is MNHEY and CDR2 is SVGEGT. Trimming shortened V by 10 bases and J by 4 bases, and 23 bases separated the two germline ends. The length of the CDR3 is 16 residues. The CDR3 loop reads CANNARGLRVKNIQYF. The CDR3 DNA follows: TGTGCCAACAATGCTCGCGGACTGAGGGTGAAAAACATTCAGTACTTC.

This chain joins TRBV11-2 and TRBJ2-2; the D call may be TRBD1 or TRBD2 (5 bases each). This CDR3 has 13 residues. The V and J ends lost 0 bases and 12 bases respectively, with 11 bases between them. CDR1 and CDR2 from the germline V gene are SGHAT and FQNNGV. The CDR3 is CASSLERAGKLFF. For the CDR3, the DNA is TGTGCCAGCAGCTTAGAGAGGGCAGGGAAGCTGTTTTTT.

For this clonotype: An end of the junction does not agree with germline; a read error may underlie this. This sequence joins TRBV20-1 and TRBJ1-3; D remains unclear. Germline V gene data show CDR1 as DFQATT and CDR2 as SNEGSKA (reference sequence). CDR3 length equals 13 residues. The CDR3 DNA reads as TGCAGTACCCCGACTATCTCTGGAGACACCATATATTTT. It translates to CSTPTISGDTIYF.

Remarks on this clonotype: A much larger clone lies one base from this, so it may be a read error. The CDR3 end shows no conserved phenylalanine or tryptophan, and so a read error is likely. The chain is built from TRBV20-1 and TRBJ1-1; no firm D call. V lost 2 bases, J lost 3 bases, and 4 bases lay in between. The CDR3 length is 11 residues. Germline-derived CDR1 and CDR2 are DFQATT and SNEGSKA (reference sequence). The CDR3 nucleotides read TGCAGTGCTAGAAGGGACACTGAAGCTTTCATT. It is translated as CSARRDTEAFI.

Details on this clonotype: This CDR3 is missing its conserved last phenylalanine or tryptophan, likely due to a read error. The chain employs TRBV7-8 and TRBJ2-6, with TRBD2 matching 9 bases. The CDR3 totals 17 residues. The trim removed 2 bases at V and 8 bases at J, leaving 10 bases unmatched. Looked up from germline, CDR1 is SGHVS and CDR2 is FQNEAQ. The CDR3 DNA follows: TGTGCCAGCAGCTTACTAGCGGGGTTCTCCGGGACCAACGTCCTGACTATC. Its translation is CASSLLAGFSGTNVLTI.